The 28 T cell receptor beta chains in this list originate from one sample, sequenced in a study of blood T cell repertoires in COVID-19. Libraries were prepared by immunoSEQ multiplex PCR; TCRdb keeps only in-frame clonotypes and omits some of them. Here the sample spans roughly 230,000 clones, more than 65% being singletons. The sample taken for sequencing was peripheral blood. These receptors were obtained from a man aged 50-59 years with active or convalescent COVID-19.

The rearrangement links TRBV6-5 to TRBJ1-1; 9 nucleotides match TRBD1. The CDR3 totals 15 residues. CDR1 and CDR2 from the germline V gene are MNHEY and SVGAGI. Trimming cost V 8 bases and J 7 bases; bases outside gene matches: 14. CDR3 bases: TGTGCCAGCGGGACTCTCACAGGGGGCGCGAGTGAAGCTTTCTTT. Its protein is CASGTLTGGASEAFF.

This chain uses TRBV6-6 with TRBJ1-2; 7 bases map to TRBD1. This CDR3 comprises 15 residues. Trimming at V came to 6 bases and at J to 4 bases, leaving 11 bases not matched to a gene. Per germline, CDR1 MNHNY and CDR2 SVGAGI (reference sequence). CDR3 sequence reads: CASSSPRGESYGYTF. The CDR3 DNA is TGTGCCAGCAGCTCCCCCAGGGGGGAGTCCTATGGCTACACCTTC.

The J gene is TRBJ1-1, the V gene TRBV7-3; 7 bases line up with TRBD1. Losses at the gene ends were 3 bases for V and 3 bases for J; bases not matched to a gene: 1. CDR3 size: 13 residues. Germline V gene lookup returns CDR1 SGHTA and CDR2 FQGTGA. CDR3 DNA: TGTGCCAGCAGCTTTCAGGGGGACACTGAAGCTTTCTTT. Its protein is CASSFQGDTEAFF.

The chain combines TRBV18 with TRBJ1-1; D gene unclear. With 0 bases removed from V and 5 bases from J, the gap between germline ends came to 13 bases. The germline V gene encodes CDR1 KGHSH and CDR2 LQKENI. The CDR3 runs to 15 residues. This chain's CDR3 is CASSPPVGAGTEAFF. CDR3 sequence (DNA): TGTGCCAGCTCACCACCGGTGGGCGCTGGAACTGAAGCTTTCTTT.

The V call is TRBV18, the J call TRBJ1-3, with TRBD1 matching 7 bases. Losses at the gene ends were 4 bases for V and 1 base for J; bases not matched to a gene: 4. There are 15 residues in the CDR3. Per germline, CDR1 KGHSH and CDR2 LQKENI. In DNA form, the CDR3 reads TGTGCCAGCTCACTAGACAGGGATTCTGGAAACACCATATATTTT. The encoded protein is CASSLDRDSGNTIYF.

This chain uses TRBV4-3 with TRBJ2-3; 9 bases match TRBD1. Germline CDR1 is LGHNA and CDR2 is YSLEER. V was clipped by 1 base and J by 0 bases; unmatched bases: 2. The CDR3 runs to 16 residues. The CDR3 here is CASSQGGQGSTDTQYF. In DNA form, the CDR3 reads TGCGCCAGCAGCCAAGGGGGACAGGGAAGCACAGATACGCAGTATTTT.

The chain links TRBV30 to TRBJ1-4, with unresolved D. V shed 4 bases and J shed 1 base, with 16 bases lying between them. CDR1 and CDR2 (germline): GTSNPN, SVGIG (reference sequence). The CDR3 has 16 residues. The CDR3 sequence is CAWIPSGIRTNEKLFF. CDR3 sequence (DNA): TGTGCCTGGATCCCTTCCGGGATCCGAACTAATGAAAAACTGTTTTTT.

J is TRBJ2-3 and V is TRBV11-1; 8 bases are shared with TRBD2. With V trimmed by 4 bases and J by 5 bases, 11 bases remained unmatched. This CDR3 is built from 16 residues. Germline CDR1 is SGHAT and CDR2 is FQDESV (reference sequence). The CDR3 DNA reads TGTGCCAGCAGCTGGGAAGCGGGGGCCTTCGGAGATACGCAGTATTTT. This encodes CASSWEAGAFGDTQYF.

This clone has more than one count but fewer than ten. The rearrangement joins TRBV6-4 to TRBJ1-6, with TRBD1 matching 9 bases. Germline assignment: CDR1 MRHNA and CDR2 SNTAGT. V shed 6 bases, J shed 5 bases, and the junction held 5 bases outside the gene matches. This CDR3 has 15 residues. In nucleotides, the CDR3 is TGTGCCAGCAGGGAACAGGGGGCAGATAATTCACCCCTCCACTTT. Protein product: CASREQGADNSPLHF.

This clone has more than one count but fewer than ten. The rearrangement uses TRBV27 and TRBJ1-2; 7 nucleotides line up with TRBD1. The CDR3 consists of 15 residues. Trimming removed 8 bases from V and 4 bases from J; junction bases left unmatched: 13. Germline CDR1 and CDR2: MNHEY and SMNVEV (reference sequence). The CDR3 loop reads CASGTRQGNSYGYTF. CDR3 sequence (DNA): TGTGCCAGCGGGACCCGACAGGGAAACAGCTATGGCTACACCTTC.

In this sample, this clone turned up a few times. The V gene is TRBV28, the J gene TRBJ1-5; D may be TRBD1 (6 bases). Germline-derived CDR1 and CDR2 are MDHEN and SYDVKM. The V end lost 6 bases, the J end lost 4 bases, and 16 bases lay between the germline ends. This CDR3 has 15 amino acids. The CDR3 DNA is TGTGCCAGCAGCCTCGACAGGAACCAGAATCAGCCCCAGCATTTT. It yields the protein CASSLDRNQNQPQHF.

This chain uses TRBV30 with TRBJ1-2; 8 bases fit TRBD1. CDR3 length: 15 amino acids. Germline V lookup: CDR1 GTSNPN, CDR2 SVGIG (reference sequence). V lost 2 bases to trimming and J lost 4 bases; unmatched junction nucleotides: 9. The CDR3 sequence is CAWSTWDRPIYGYTF. In DNA, the CDR3 is TGTGCCTGGAGTACATGGGACAGGCCTATCTATGGCTACACCTTC.

This rearrangement joins TRBV27 to TRBJ1-1, with 7 bases fitting TRBD1. The CDR3 has 14 residues. V shed 4 bases and J 7 bases; nucleotides not matched to a gene: 9. Germline V gene sequence: CDR1 MNHEY, CDR2 SMNVEV (reference sequence). Here the CDR3 DNA reads TGTGCCAGCAGTTCGACAGGGCTTTACCGTGAAGCTTTCTTT. This sequence encodes CASSSTGLYREAFF.

Points on this clone: At one boundary the junction diverges from the germline segment, which might be a read error. The chain combines TRBV14 with TRBJ2-7, with 7 bases fitting TRBD2. This CDR3 has 19 amino acids. Germline loops: CDR1 SGHDN, CDR2 FVKESK. The CDR3 region is CASSPTGGQVGGRRYERYF. In nucleotides, the CDR3 is TGTGCCAGCAGCCCGACGGGAGGTCAGGTTGGGGGTCGACGTTACGAGCGGTACTTC.

The rearrangement links TRBV9 to TRBJ1-1, with unresolved D. Germline V gives CDR1 SGDLS, CDR2 YYNGEE. With 0 bases removed from V and 6 bases from J, the gap between germline ends came to 9 bases. This CDR3 spans 13 amino acids. The CDR3 sequence: CASSVGFRPEAFF. CDR3 coding DNA: TGTGCCAGCAGCGTAGGATTCAGGCCTGAAGCTTTCTTT.

This chain connects TRBV5-1 to TRBJ1-1; D might be TRBD1 (5 bases). The germline V gene encodes CDR1 SGHRS and CDR2 YFSETQ. The germline V and J ends were trimmed by 4 bases and 0 bases, with 13 bases remaining between them. The CDR3 is 15 amino acids. In nucleotides, the CDR3 is TGCGCCAGCAGCACAGGAGGGAGGGTGAACACTGAAGCTTTCTTT. Translating gives CASSTGGRVNTEAFF.

The rearrangement joins TRBV28 to TRBJ2-6, with a possible D match to TRBD1 (6 bases). CDR3 size: 14 residues. Germline CDR1 reads MDHEN; CDR2 reads SYDVKM. Trimming cost V 7 bases and J 8 bases, with 15 bases left between them. As DNA, the CDR3 is TGTGCCAGCACTTCCCAGGGGACAACCAACGTCCTGACTTTC. Its protein product is CASTSQGTTNVLTF. The full variable domain, completed using reference TRBV28 and TRBJ2-6, is DVKVTQSSRYLVKRTGEKVFLECVQDMDHENMFWYRQDPGLGLRLIYFSYDVKMKEKGDIPEGYSVSREKKERFSLILESASTNQTSMYLCASTSQGTTNVLTFGAGSRLTVL.

V gene TRBV29-1 combines with J gene TRBJ1-1, with TRBD1 as a possible D gene (6 bases). CDR3 length: 12 amino acids. Per the germline V gene, CDR1 is SQVTM and CDR2 is ANQGSEA. V shed 6 bases and J shed 7 bases, with 15 bases lying between them. The DNA of the CDR3 is TGCAGCGTGGTGGGGGACAAAGTTGAAGCTTTCTTT. Translation gives CSVVGDKVEAFF.

The rearrangement links TRBV6-6 to TRBJ1-5; 7 bases match TRBD1. CDR1 is MNHNY and CDR2 is SVGAGI in the germline V gene (reference sequence). J was trimmed by 10 bases and V by 0 bases; bases with no gene match: 6. This CDR3 has 14 residues. The CDR3 DNA follows: TGTGCCAGCAGTTACTCGAATTGGGACAGTCCCCAGCATTTT. Protein sequence: CASSYSNWDSPQHF.

The chain is built from TRBV29-1 and TRBJ2-6; D is unclear. The V gene lost 4 bases and the J gene lost 0 bases, with 4 bases spanning the gap. The CDR3 contains 13 residues. Germline V gene lookup returns CDR1 SQVTM and CDR2 ANQGSEA. CDR3 region: CSVASSGANVLTF. The CDR3 nucleotides read TGCAGCGTTGCTAGCTCTGGGGCCAACGTCCTGACTTTC.

This clone appeared once. The chain carries TRBV5-8 and TRBJ1-5; 8 bases fit TRBD1. This CDR3 is 15 amino acids long. Trimming at V came to 6 bases and at J to 2 bases, leaving 7 bases not matched to a gene. The germline CDR1 and CDR2 sequences are SGHTS and YDEGEE. In DNA, the CDR3 is TGTGCCAGCACCATGACAGGGGCTGGCAATCAGCCCCAGCATTTT. It yields the protein CASTMTGAGNQPQHF.

This clone showed up just once. The rearrangement links TRBV29-1 to TRBJ2-1, with TRBD2 as a possible D gene (6 bases). Germline V CDR1 and CDR2: SQVTM, ANQGSEA. CDR3 size: 14 residues. V was cut by 3 bases and J by 8 bases, with 17 bases left in between. The CDR3 is CSVERTLRRDEQFF. The CDR3 region has the DNA TGCAGCGTTGAGCGGACCTTAAGGAGGGATGAGCAGTTCTTC.

The chain uses TRBV2 and TRBJ1-4, with D perhaps matching TRBD1 (6 bases). The germline V gene encodes CDR1 SNHLY and CDR2 FYNNEI. CDR3 length: 15 amino acids. Trimming took off 9 bases at V and 8 bases at J, with 22 bases between the two ends. CDR3 protein: CASSRDTFLGEKLFF. CDR3 nucleotides: TGTGCCAGTTCCCGGGACACATTCTTAGGAGAAAAACTGTTTTTT.

In DNA, the CDR3 is TGTGCCAGCGCCCAGGCGAATAATTCACCCCTCCACTTT. Encoded protein: CASAQANNSPLHF. The chain is built from TRBV2 and TRBJ1-6; D unclear. The CDR3 is 13 residues long. Germline V gene data show CDR1 as SNHLY and CDR2 as FYNNEI. Trimming removed 8 bases from V and 5 bases from J, with 10 bases in between.

The J gene is TRBJ2-5, the V gene TRBV30, with TRBD1 as a possible D gene (7 bases). Per the germline V gene, CDR1 is GTSNPN and CDR2 is SVGIG (reference sequence). The CDR3 contains 11 residues. The ends were cut back, 8 bases at V and 4 bases at J, with 11 bases in the middle. The CDR3 nucleotides read TGTGCCGGCAGGGGGGTAGAGACCCAGTACTTC. It is translated as CAGRGVETQYF.

The chain carries TRBV10-3 and TRBJ2-3; TRBD2 matches at 8 bases. Per the germline V gene, CDR1 is ENHRY and CDR2 is SYGVKD. This CDR3 has 14 amino acids. After removal of 6 bases from V and 1 base from J, the junction contained 3 bases not matched to a gene. The CDR3 loop is CAIRTSGRTDTQYF. CDR3 in DNA: TGTGCCATCAGAACTAGCGGCCGCACAGATACGCAGTATTTT.

The chain recombines TRBV9 with TRBJ2-2, with TRBD2 matching over 9 bases. V was pared by 8 bases and J by 7 bases, with 9 bases of the junction left unmatched. The CDR3 is made up of 14 amino acids. The V gene's germline CDR1 is SGDLS and CDR2 YYNGEE. The CDR3 DNA is TGTGCCAGTAGTCAGCGGGGGGTTGGCGGGGAGCTGTTTTTT. Translated: CASSQRGVGGELFF.

J is TRBJ2-3 and V is TRBV12-3 or TRBV12-4; no clear D. V was cut by 6 bases and J by 7 bases, with 11 bases left in between. The CDR3 contains 12 residues. Here the CDR3 DNA reads TGTGCCAGCAGCCCTGACTTATATACGCAGTATTTT. The encoded protein is CASSPDLYTQYF.